The next 3 T cell receptor beta chains were all read from a single sample in a study of CD8 T cells in ankylosing spondylitis. A single record per CDR3 protein comes from TCRdb applying MiXCR to the 5' RACE reads. The repertoire holds approximately 140,000 distinct CDR3 sequences, with roughly 44% as singletons. The source material was synovial fluid, either unsorted or a sorted T cell fraction (not recorded which). The receptor source for this set is a male donor with ankylosing spondylitis.

This sequence joins TRBV12-3 or TRBV12-4 and TRBJ2-4; unclear D gene. The V end lost 5 bases, the J end lost 0 bases, and 17 bases lay between the germline ends. The CDR3 loop spans 17 amino acids. The chain's CDR3 is CASSRTGLHIAKNIQYF. Here the CDR3 DNA reads TGTGCCAGCAGTCGAACGGGCCTTCATATAGCCAAAAACATTCAGTACTTC.

The chain is built from TRBV20-1 and TRBJ2-3; the match to TRBD1 covers 8 bases. Trimming cost V 6 bases and J 4 bases; bases outside gene matches: 9. Per germline, CDR1 DFQATT and CDR2 SNEGSKA (reference sequence). The length of the CDR3 is 14 residues. The CDR3 protein is CSAPDRASADTQYF. In DNA form, the CDR3 reads TGCAGTGCCCCGGACAGGGCGAGTGCAGATACGCAGTATTTT.

The chain links TRBV7-3 to TRBJ2-3; 7 nucleotides align to TRBD2. The trim removed 5 bases at V and 2 bases at J, leaving 7 bases unmatched. The CDR3 runs to 15 residues. From germline, CDR1 is SGHTA and CDR2 FQGTGA. The CDR3 region has the DNA TGTGCCAGCAGCGTAGGGCTAGCGGACACAGATACGCAGTATTTT. Protein sequence: CASSVGLADTDTQYF.